Many counts were recorded for the clone carrying this T cell receptor (beta chain). The antigen is undetermined. Amplified TCR beta CDR3 regions came from RNA transcripts. Carried out on the TCR CDR3, a first-round RT-PCR used the HTBI primer set. TCRdb independently ran MiXCR on the multiplex PCR reads; one entry per CDR3 protein. Seen here are about 640,000 distinct CDR3 sequences, around 20% observed once, and the top ten hold 34%. This sample is drawn from a study of T cells in Graves' hyperthyroidism and ophthalmopathy. General study points: A model of 13 V-J pairs discriminated ophthalmopathy from stable hyperthyroidism. Blood also carried most thyroid clonotypes expanded above 0.001. Progression to ophthalmopathy was predicted a median of about 6.6 months early.

Trimming took off 4 bases at V and 2 bases at J, with 12 bases between the two ends. Germline loops: CDR1 GTSNPN, CDR2 SVGIG (reference sequence). This CDR3 spans 14 amino acids. For ophthalmopathy patients, the Clinical Activity Score was at least 3 and the NOSPECS grade at least 4; duration was under 3 months. The chain has TRBV30 and TRBJ2-1; a weak D match, TRBD2 (5 bases). This TCR derives from a man younger than 40 with Graves' ophthalmopathy. The sample consisted of blood. This CDR3 is CAWNNGITYNEQFF. As DNA, the CDR3 is TGTGCCTGGAATAACGGGATAACCTACAATGAGCAGTTCTTC.